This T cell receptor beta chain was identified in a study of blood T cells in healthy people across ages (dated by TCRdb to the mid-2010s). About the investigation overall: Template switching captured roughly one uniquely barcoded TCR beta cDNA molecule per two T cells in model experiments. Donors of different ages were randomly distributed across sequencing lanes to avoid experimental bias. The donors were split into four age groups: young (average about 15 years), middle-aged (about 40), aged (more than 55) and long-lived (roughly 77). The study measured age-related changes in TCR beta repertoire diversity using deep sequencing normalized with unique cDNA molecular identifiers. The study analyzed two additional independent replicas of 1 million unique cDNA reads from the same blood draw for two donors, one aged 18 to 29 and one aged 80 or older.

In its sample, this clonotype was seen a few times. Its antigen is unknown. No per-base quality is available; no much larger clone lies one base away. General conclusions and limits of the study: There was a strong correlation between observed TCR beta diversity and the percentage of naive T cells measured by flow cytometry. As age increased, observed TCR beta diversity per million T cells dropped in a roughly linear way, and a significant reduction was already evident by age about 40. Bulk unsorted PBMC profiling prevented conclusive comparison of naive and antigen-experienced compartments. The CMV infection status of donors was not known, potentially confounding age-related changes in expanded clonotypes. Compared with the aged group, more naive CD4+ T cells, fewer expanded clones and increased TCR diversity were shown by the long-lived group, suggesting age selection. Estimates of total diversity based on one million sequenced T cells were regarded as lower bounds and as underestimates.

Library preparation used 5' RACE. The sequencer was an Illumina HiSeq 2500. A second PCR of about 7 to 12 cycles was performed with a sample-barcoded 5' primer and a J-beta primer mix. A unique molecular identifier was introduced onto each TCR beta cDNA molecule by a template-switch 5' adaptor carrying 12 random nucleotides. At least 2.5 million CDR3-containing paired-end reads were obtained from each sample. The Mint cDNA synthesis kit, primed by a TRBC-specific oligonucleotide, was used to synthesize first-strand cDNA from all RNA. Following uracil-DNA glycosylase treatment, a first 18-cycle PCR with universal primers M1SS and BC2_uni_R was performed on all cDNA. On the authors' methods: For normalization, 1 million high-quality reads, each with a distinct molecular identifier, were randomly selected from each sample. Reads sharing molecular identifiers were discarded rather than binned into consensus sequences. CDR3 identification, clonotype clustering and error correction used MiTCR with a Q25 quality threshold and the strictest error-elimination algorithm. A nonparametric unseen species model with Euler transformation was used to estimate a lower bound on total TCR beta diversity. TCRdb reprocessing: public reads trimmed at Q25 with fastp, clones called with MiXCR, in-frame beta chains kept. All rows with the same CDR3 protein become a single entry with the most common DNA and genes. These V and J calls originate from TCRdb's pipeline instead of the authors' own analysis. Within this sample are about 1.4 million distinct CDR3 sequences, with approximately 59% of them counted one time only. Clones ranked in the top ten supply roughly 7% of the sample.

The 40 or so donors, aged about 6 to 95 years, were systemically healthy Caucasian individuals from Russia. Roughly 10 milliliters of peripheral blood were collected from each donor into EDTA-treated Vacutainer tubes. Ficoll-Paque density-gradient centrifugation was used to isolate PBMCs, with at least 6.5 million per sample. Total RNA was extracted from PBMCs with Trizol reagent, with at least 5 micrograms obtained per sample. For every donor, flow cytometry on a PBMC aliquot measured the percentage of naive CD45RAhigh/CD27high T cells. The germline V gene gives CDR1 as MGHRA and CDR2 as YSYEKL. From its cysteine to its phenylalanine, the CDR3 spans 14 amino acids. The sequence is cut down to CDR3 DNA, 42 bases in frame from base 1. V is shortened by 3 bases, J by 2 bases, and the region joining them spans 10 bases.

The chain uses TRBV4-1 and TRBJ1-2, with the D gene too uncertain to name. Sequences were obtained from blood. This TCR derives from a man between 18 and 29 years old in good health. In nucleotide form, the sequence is TGCGCCAGCAGCCATCCCCAGCAGAACTATGGCTACACCTTC. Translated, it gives CASSHPQQNYGYTF.